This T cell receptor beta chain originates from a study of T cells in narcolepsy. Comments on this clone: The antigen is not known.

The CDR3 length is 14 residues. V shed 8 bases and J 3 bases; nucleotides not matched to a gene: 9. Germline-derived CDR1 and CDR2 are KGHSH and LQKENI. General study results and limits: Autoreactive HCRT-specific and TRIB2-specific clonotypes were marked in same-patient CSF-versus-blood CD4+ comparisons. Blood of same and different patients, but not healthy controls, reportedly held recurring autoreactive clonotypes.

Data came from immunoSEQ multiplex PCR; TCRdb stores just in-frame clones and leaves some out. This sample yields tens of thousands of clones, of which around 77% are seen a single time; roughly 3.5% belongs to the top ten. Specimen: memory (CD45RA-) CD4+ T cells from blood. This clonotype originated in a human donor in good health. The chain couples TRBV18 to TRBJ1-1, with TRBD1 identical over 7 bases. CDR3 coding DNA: TGTGCCAGCGCGATGAACCAGGGGGACACTGAAGCTTTCTTT. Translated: CASAMNQGDTEAFF.